Sequencing of this T cell receptor beta chain was carried out in a study of cytomegalovirus exposure and HLA in healthy donors. General study findings and limits: Later findings reportedly placed an Asian-associated ancestry cluster below the approximately 670-donor mean for N-insertions.

As regards this clone: Its specificity is not known.

Both 60 Vbeta primers and 13 Jbeta primers went into the PCR. The assay was immunoSEQ multiplex PCR, and TCRdb's table has in-frame clones only and misses some. This sample has about 100,000 clones, with around 80% found just once. The CDR3 consists of 18 residues. J gave up 2 bases and V 9 bases, and 19 bases lay outside the gene matches. From germline, CDR1 is SNHLY and CDR2 FYNNEI. The sample comprised PBMCs. The sequence derives from a man aged 40-50 years in good health and CMV-seropositive. The V call is TRBV2, the J call TRBJ2-3, with 8 bases that match TRBD2. The CDR3 region is CARHRRRAGGLNTDTQYF. As DNA, the CDR3 is TGTGCCAGGCACAGGCGGAGGGCGGGAGGACTTAACACAGATACGCAGTATTTT.